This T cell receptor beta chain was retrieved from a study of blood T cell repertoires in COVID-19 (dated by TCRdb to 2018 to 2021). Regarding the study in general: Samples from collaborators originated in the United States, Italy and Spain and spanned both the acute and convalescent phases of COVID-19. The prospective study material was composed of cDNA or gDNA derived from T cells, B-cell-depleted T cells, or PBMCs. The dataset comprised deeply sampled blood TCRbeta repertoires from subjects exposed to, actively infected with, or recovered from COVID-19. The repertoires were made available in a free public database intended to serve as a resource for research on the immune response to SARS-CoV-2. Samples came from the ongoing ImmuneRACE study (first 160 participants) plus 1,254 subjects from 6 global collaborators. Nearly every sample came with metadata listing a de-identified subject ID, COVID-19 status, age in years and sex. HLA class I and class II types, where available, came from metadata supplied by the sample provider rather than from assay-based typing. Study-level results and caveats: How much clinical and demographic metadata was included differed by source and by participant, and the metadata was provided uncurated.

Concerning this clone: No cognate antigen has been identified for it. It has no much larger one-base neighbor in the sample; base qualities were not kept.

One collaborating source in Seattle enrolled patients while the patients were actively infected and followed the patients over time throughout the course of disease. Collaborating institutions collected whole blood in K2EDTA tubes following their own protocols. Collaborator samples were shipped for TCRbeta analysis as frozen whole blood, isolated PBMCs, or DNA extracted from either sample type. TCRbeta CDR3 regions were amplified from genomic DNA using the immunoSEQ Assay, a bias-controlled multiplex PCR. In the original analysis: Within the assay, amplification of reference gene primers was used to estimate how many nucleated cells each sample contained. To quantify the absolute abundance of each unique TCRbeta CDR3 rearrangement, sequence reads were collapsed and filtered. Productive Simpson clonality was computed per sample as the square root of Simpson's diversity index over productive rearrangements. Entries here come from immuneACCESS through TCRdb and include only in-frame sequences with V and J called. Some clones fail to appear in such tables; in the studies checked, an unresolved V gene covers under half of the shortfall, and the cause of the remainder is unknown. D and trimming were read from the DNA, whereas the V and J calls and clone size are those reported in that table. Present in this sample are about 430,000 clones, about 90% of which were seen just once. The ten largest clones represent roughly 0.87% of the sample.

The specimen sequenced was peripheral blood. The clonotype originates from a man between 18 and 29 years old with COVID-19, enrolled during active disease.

The CDR3 in this case is CASSSQAGRTEAFF. The DNA sequence reads TGTGCCAGCAGTTCTCAAGCTGGGAGAACTGAAGCTTTCTTT. The sequence joins TRBV6-6 to TRBJ1-1; the D gene identity is not certain. V sheds 4 bases and J sheds 5 bases, leaving 14 bases between their ends. The CDR3 runs 14 amino acids, cysteine and phenylalanine included. Of all the DNA, just the CDR3 is kept, 42 bases in frame from base 1. From the germline V gene (reference sequence), CDR1 is MNHNY and CDR2 is SVGAGI.